This T cell receptor beta chain comes out of a study of blood T cell repertoires in COVID-19. Whole-study context: The United States, Italy and Spain were the sources of the acute and convalescent COVID-19 samples. Sources were T cells, B-cell-depleted T cells, or PBMCs; the material itself was cDNA or gDNA.

There are 12 residues in the CDR3. Trimming left V 8 bases short and J 6 bases short, with 13 bases between. Germline V gene data show CDR1 as LGHNT and CDR2 as FRNRAP. In the authors' workflow: Scientists estimated how many nucleated cells there were by amplifying reference gene primers. Generated by immunoSEQ multiplex PCR, the TCRdb table keeps only in-frame clones and is missing some. Clone size and V and J calls were adopted from that table, with D and trimming inferred from the DNA. The sample records 5,000 to 6,000 clones, roughly 90% being singletons. The rearrangement joins TRBV12-5 to TRBJ1-1; D is perhaps TRBD1 (5 bases). The clonotype was recovered from a human donor in a cohort sampled during active COVID-19. Specimen: peripheral blood. The CDR3 DNA sequence: TGTGCTAGTAATCAGGGCCTCGCTGAAGCTTTCTTT. Translated, it gives CASNQGLAEAFF.